Sequencing of this TCR beta chain was carried out in a study of blood T cell repertoires in COVID-19. For the study at large: PBMCs, B-cell-depleted T cells, or T cells were the source of the cDNA or gDNA that made up the material.

Measured with immunoSEQ multiplex PCR; TCRdb has only the in-frame clones, and not every one. This sample has 200,000 to 250,000 clones; roughly 84% occur once, and the top ten carry 15% to 20%. The V and J ends lost 3 bases and 5 bases, in that order; junction bases with no gene match: 12. Germline lookup yields CDR1 SGHNT and CDR2 YYREEE (reference sequence). The CDR3 runs 16 residues. The chain uses TRBV5-4 and TRBJ2-3; 7 bases map to TRBD1. This clonotype originated in a man in his thirties or forties with active or convalescent COVID-19. What was sequenced was peripheral blood. The CDR3 coding sequence is TGTGCCAGCAGCTCGACATGGGGGACAGTAATAGATACGCAGTATTTT. It yields the protein CASSSTWGTVIDTQYF.